A selection of T cell receptor beta chains follows, all from one sample in a study of OX40 agonist ivuxolimab in advanced cancers. Sequencing was performed with immunoSEQ multiplex PCR; in TCRdb, only in-frame clones are kept and a portion is missing. The sample has 15,000 to 25,000 clones; approximately 73% are singletons. The specimen comprised CD4+ or CD8+ T cells sorted from blood, sampled in a trial of the OX40 agonist ivuxolimab. The receptors originated from an adult with an advanced solid tumor such as melanoma, head and neck, liver or kidney cancer. Both conserved end residues are part of each CDR3. The D gene is left open where the match is weak. Size values are once, few and many counts, or a class for expanded clones, and some rows have none.

DNA,CDR3,D,size,V,J
TGTGCCAGCAGTGAAGGGCTAGCGGGCGACTACGAGCAGTACTTC,CASSEGLAGDYEQYF,TRBD2,few,TRBV6-1,TRBJ2-7
TGTGCCAGCAGCGTAGCCGCAGGGTTGAACACTGAAGCTTTCTTT,CASSVAAGLNTEAFF,NA,NA,TRBV9,TRBJ1-1
TGTGCCAGCAGTTACGCAGGGGGCTACGAGCAGTACTTC,CASSYAGGYEQYF,TRBD1,many,TRBV6-6,TRBJ2-7
TGTGCCAGCAGCTCCAGGACAGGGAACACTGAAGCTTTCTTT,CASSSRTGNTEAFF,TRBD1,NA,TRBV7-6,TRBJ1-1
TGTGCCAGCAGTCTAGCGGGGGGGCAAGAGACCCAGTACTTC,CASSLAGGQETQYF,TRBD2,many,TRBV6-5,TRBJ2-5
TGTGCCAGCAGTTTGACCCTCACGGGACAGAGCTACGAGCAGTACTTC,CASSLTLTGQSYEQYF,TRBD1,NA,TRBV6-6,TRBJ2-7
TGTGCCAGCAGCTTAGCTAGCGGGGGCAGCACAGATACGCAGTATTTT,CASSLASGGSTDTQYF,TRBD2,NA,TRBV7-9,TRBJ2-3
TGTGCCAGCAGCTTAGGGACAGGGGGCGGAGAAAAACTGTTTTTT,CASSLGTGGGEKLFF,TRBD1,NA,TRBV13,TRBJ1-4
TGTGCCAGCAGCCTTGGACTAGCGAGGACAGATACGCAGTATTTT,CASSLGLARTDTQYF,TRBD2,NA,TRBV4-2,TRBJ2-3
TGTGCCACCAGCAGACAAACCGGGACACTGCGGGAACTGTTTTTT,CATSRQTGTLRELFF,NA,NA,TRBV15,TRBJ1-4
TGCGCCAGCAGCCAAGATAGAATGGCCTTGAATGAGCAGTTCTTC,CASSQDRMALNEQFF,NA,NA,TRBV4-1,TRBJ2-1
TGCGCCAGCAGCCCCGGCGGTACTAGCGGGCTCTCAGCCAAAAACATTCAGTACTTC,CASSPGGTSGLSAKNIQYF,TRBD2,NA,TRBV4-3,TRBJ2-4
TGTGCCAGCAGTTACGGGACAGGGGCGGCCGAAGCTTTCTTT,CASSYGTGAAEAFF,TRBD1,NA,TRBV6-6,TRBJ1-1
TGTGCCAGCAGCTTGTTGCCTAGCGGACTCTACGAGCAGTACTTC,CASSLLPSGLYEQYF,TRBD2,NA,TRBV5-6,TRBJ2-7
TGTGCCAGCAGAGGCCAGGGGGCCTACGAGCAGTACTTC,CASRGQGAYEQYF,TRBD1,NA,TRBV2,TRBJ2-7
TGTGCCAGCTCTCAGTCGGGTTCTCCCGCTGGAAACACCATATATTTT,CASSQSGSPAGNTIYF,NA,NA,TRBV9,TRBJ1-3
TGCGCCAGCAGCCAAGAAACATATACGCAGTATTTT,CASSQETYTQYF,NA,once,TRBV4-1,TRBJ2-3
TGTGCCAGCAGTTCCAGTGTCCCTCTTTTAGCTAACTATGGCTACACCTTC,CASSSSVPLLANYGYTF,NA,NA,TRBV7-8,TRBJ1-2
TGTGCCAGCAGTTCGTACGGGACTAGCGGGACGAATGAGCAGTTCTTC,CASSSYGTSGTNEQFF,TRBD2,NA,TRBV2,TRBJ2-1
TGTGCCAGCAGTTTAGGGGGGGATCAGCCCCAGCATTTT,CASSLGGDQPQHF,NA,few,TRBV27,TRBJ1-5
TGCGCCAGCAGCCAAGGGACAGCCCTGGGCTACGAGCAGTACTTC,CASSQGTALGYEQYF,NA,once,TRBV4-1,TRBJ2-7
TGCGCCAGCAGCCGTTCGTGGAGCGGGGGTGACGAGCAGTACTTC,CASSRSWSGGDEQYF,TRBD2,NA,TRBV4-1,TRBJ2-7
TGTGCCAGCAGCTCCCAGGCTACTTACAATGAGCAGTTCTTC,CASSSQATYNEQFF,NA,NA,TRBV7-9,TRBJ2-1
TGTGCCAGCAGCTTGAGGGCTGTGAATTCACCCCTCCACTTT,CASSLRAVNSPLHF,NA,NA,TRBV5-4,TRBJ1-6
TGTGCCAGTAGTATCGGCTCGCGGACCAGGGAGCCCCAGCATTTT,CASSIGSRTREPQHF,NA,NA,TRBV19,TRBJ1-5